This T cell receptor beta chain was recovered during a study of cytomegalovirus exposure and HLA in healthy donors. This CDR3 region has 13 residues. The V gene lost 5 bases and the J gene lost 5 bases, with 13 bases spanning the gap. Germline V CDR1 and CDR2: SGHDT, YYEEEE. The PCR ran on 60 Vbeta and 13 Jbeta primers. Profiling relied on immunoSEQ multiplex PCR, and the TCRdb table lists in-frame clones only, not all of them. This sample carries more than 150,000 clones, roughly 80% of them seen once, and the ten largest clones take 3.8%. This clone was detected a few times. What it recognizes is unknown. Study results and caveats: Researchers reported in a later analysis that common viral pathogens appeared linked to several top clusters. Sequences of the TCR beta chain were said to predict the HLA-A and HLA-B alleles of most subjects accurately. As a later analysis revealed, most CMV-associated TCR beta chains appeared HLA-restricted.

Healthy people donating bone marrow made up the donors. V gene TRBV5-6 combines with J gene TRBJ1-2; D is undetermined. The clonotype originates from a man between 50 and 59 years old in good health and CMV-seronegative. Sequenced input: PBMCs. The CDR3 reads CASSPPGGYGYTF. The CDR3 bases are TGTGCCAGCAGTCCGCCGGGAGGGTATGGCTACACCTTC.